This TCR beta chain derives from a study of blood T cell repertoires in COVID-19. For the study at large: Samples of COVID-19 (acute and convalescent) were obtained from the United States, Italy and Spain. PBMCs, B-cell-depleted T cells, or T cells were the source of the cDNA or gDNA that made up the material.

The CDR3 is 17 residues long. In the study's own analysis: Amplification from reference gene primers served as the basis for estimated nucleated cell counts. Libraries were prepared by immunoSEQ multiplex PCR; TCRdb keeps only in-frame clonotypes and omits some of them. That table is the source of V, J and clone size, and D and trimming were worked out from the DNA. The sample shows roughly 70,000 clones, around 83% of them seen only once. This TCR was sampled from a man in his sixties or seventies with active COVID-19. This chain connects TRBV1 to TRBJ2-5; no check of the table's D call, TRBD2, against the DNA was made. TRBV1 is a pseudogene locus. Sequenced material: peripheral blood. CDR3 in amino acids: CTSSQEGLAGGQETQYF. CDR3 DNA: TGCACCAGCAGCCAAGAGGGACTAGCGGGAGGGCAAGAGACCCAGTACTTC.